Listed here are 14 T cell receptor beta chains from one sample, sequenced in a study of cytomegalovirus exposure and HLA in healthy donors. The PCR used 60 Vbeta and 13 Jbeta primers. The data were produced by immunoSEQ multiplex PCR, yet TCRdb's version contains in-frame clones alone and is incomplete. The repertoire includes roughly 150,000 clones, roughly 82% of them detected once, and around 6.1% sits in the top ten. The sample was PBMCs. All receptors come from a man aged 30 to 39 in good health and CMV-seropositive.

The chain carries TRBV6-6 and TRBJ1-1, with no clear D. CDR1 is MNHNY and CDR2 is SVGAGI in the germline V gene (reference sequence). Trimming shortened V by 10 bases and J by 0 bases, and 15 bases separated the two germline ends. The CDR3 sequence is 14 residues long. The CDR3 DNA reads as TGTGCCACCCTCGCGGCAGACCTGAACACTGAAGCTTTCTTT. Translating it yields CATLAADLNTEAFF.

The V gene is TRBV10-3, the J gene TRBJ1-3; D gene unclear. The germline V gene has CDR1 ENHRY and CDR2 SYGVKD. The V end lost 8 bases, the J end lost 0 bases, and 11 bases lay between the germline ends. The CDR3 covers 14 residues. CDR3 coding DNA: TGTGCCATCGGGGAGATCATCTCTGGAAACACCATATATTTT. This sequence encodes CAIGEIISGNTIYF.

CDR3 bases: TGTGCCAGCAGCGGACTAGGAAAAATGTACGAGCAGTACTTC. Translated: CASSGLGKMYEQYF. V is TRBV6-1 and J is TRBJ2-7; TRBD2 agrees at 7 bases. V lost 6 bases and J lost 4; bases outside the gene matches: 9. This CDR3 is built from 14 residues. Germline V gives CDR1 MNHNS, CDR2 SASEGT.

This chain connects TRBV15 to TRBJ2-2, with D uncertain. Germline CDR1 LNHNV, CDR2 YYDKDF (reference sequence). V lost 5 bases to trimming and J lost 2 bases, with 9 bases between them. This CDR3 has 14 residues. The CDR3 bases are TGTGCCACCAGCGCGCTTTCCAACACCGGGGAGCTGTTTTTT. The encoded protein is CATSALSNTGELFF. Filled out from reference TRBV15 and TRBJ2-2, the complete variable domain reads DAMVIQNPRYQVTQFGKPVTLSCSQTLNHNVMYWYQQKSSQAPKLLFHYYDKDFNNEADTPDNFQSRRPNTSFCFLDIRSPGLGDTAMYLCATSALSNTGELFFGEGSRLTVL.

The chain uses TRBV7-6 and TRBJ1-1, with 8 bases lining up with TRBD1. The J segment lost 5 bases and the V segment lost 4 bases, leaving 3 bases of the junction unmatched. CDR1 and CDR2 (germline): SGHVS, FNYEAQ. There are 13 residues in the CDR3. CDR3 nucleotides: TGTGCCAGCAGCTCAGGGGGCGGAACTGAAGCTTTCTTT. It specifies CASSSGGGTEAFF. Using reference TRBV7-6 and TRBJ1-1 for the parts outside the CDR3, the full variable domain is GAGVSQSPRYKVTKRGQDVALRCDPISGHVSLYWYRQALGQGPEFLTYFNYEAQQDKSGLPNDRFSAERPEGSISTLTIQRTEQRDSAMYRCASSSGGGTEAFFGQGTRLTVV.

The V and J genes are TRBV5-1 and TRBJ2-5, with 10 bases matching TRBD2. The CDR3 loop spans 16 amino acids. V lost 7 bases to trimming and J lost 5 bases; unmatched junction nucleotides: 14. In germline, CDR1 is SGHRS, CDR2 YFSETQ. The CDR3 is CASRTTEAGGGETQYF. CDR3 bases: TGCGCCAGCCGTACCACTGAAGCGGGAGGGGGGGAGACCCAGTACTTC.

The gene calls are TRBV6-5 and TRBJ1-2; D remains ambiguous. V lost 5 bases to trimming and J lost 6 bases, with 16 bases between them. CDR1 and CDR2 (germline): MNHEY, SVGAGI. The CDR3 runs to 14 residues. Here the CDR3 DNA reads TGTGCCAGCAGTGCCCGCCCCACCCGGGATGGCTACACCTTC. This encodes CASSARPTRDGYTF.

DNA for the CDR3: TGTGCCAGCAGTTTAACCAGCGGGAGAAAACGCGAGCAGTACTTC. Amino acid sequence: CASSLTSGRKREQYF. The chain joins TRBV28 to TRBJ2-7; 8 bases align to TRBD2. The CDR3 spans 15 residues. The V segment lost 2 bases and the J segment 6 bases; nucleotides outside the gene matches: 9. The germline gives CDR1 MDHEN, CDR2 SYDVKM.

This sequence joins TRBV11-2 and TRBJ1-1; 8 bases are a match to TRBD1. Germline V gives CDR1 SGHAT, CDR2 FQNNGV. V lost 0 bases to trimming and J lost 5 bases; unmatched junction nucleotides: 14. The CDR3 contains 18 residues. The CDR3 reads CASSLEIYLGTGGTEAFF. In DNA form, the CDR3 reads TGTGCCAGCAGCTTAGAGATTTATTTGGGCACAGGGGGGACTGAAGCTTTCTTT.

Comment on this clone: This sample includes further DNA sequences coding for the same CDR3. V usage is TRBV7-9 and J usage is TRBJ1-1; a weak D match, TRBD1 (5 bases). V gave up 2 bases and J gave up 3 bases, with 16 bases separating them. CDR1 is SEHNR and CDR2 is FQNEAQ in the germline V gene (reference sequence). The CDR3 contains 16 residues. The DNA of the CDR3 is TGTGCCAGCAGCTTATCGCAGGGATGGGCAGACACTGAAGCTTTCTTT. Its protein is CASSLSQGWADTEAFF.

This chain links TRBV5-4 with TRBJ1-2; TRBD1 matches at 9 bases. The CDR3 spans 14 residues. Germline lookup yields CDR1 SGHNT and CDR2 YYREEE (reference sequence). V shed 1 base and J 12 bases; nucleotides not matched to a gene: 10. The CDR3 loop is CASSLSGTGRQDTF. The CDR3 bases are TGTGCCAGCAGCTTGTCCGGGACAGGGAGACAAGACACCTTC.

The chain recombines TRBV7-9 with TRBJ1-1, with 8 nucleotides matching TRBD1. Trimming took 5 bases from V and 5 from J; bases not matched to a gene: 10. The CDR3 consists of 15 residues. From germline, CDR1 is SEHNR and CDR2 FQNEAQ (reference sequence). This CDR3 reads CASSPAGRGRTEAFF. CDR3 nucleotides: TGTGCCAGCAGCCCGGCGGGCAGGGGGCGTACTGAAGCTTTCTTT.

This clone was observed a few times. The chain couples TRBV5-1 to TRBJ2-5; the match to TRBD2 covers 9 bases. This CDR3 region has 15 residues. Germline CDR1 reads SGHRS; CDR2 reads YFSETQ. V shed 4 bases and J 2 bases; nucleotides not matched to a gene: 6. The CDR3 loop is CASSITGLAQETQYF. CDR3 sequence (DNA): TGCGCCAGCAGCATAACGGGACTAGCTCAAGAGACCCAGTACTTC.

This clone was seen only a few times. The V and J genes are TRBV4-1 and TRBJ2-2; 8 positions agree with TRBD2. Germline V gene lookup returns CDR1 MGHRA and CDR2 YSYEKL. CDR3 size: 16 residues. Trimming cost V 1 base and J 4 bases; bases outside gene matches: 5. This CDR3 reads CASSQGTGGGTGELFF. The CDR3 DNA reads TGCGCCAGCAGCCAAGGGACGGGGGGGGGCACCGGGGAGCTGTTTTTT.